The rows below give T cell receptor beta chains drawn from one sample of a study of cytomegalovirus exposure and HLA in healthy donors. Sequencing was performed with immunoSEQ multiplex PCR; in TCRdb, only in-frame clones are kept and a portion is missing. Of 100,000 to 150,000 clones in the sample, approximately 86% were seen once. The sequencing sample was made of PBMCs. These receptors came from a boy aged 5-17 years in good health and CMV-seronegative. Each CDR3 is given with its conserved first and last residue.

TRBV5-6	TRBJ2-3	CASTLGQAGITDTQYF
TRBV5-8	TRBJ1-4	CASSIGQGATNEKLFF
TRBV7-9	TRBJ2-7	CASSYGTSATYAQYF
TRBV6-1	TRBJ2-7	CASSRTRTAYEQYF
TRBV5-4	TRBJ2-2	CASSPLRGELFF
TRBV27	TRBJ1-2	CASSLEQARPYGYTF
TRBV5-4	TRBJ2-7	CASGQGMGGPSYEQYF
TRBV15	TRBJ1-1	CATSRDRGNTEAFF
TRBV7-8	TRBJ1-3	CASSLTIGSGNTIYF
TRBV6-6	TRBJ1-5	CASRAYQDSNQPQHF
TRBV5-4	TRBJ2-7	CASSTGTGGYEQYF
TRBV19	TRBJ1-5	CASSMGGNQPQHF
TRBV5-1	TRBJ2-1	CASSLGPRLADNEQFF
TRBV19	TRBJ2-2	CASSSLYTGELFF
TRBV18	TRBJ2-2	CASSPSSRGYRTGELFF
TRBV2	TRBJ2-1	CASKPTWTSLRIF
TRBV7-9	TRBJ1-4	CASSLDTGAIMGEKLFF
TRBV6-1	TRBJ2-3	CASMNRDRGTDTQYF
TRBV28	TRBJ2-7	CASSTVRDEQYF
TRBV9	TRBJ1-3	CASSVRDSGNTIYF
TRBV25-1	TRBJ2-7	CASSGLWTGTYEQYF
TRBV10-3	TRBJ1-2	CAISDGNRQANYGYTF
TRBV7-6	TRBJ2-1	CASSTSSGGAGEQFF
TRBV7-5	TRBJ1-1	CVRSSSPGQPLNTEAFF
TRBV9	TRBJ2-3	CASSGEVSTDTQYF
TRBV6-1	TRBJ2-1	CASSEAPTAGAQFF
TRBV15	TRBJ2-7	CATSRVGGPYEQYF